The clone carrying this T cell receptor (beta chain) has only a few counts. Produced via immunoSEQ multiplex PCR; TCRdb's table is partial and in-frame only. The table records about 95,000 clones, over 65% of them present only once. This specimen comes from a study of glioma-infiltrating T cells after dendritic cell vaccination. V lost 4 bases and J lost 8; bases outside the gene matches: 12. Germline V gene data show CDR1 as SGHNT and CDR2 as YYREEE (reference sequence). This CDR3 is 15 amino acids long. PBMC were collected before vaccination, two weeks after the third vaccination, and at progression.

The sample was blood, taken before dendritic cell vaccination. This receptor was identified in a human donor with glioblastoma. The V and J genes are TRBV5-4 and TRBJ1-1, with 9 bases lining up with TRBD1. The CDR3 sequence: CASSLSAGGTGEAFF. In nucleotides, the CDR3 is TGTGCCAGCAGCCTTTCGGCAGGGGGGACAGGGGAAGCTTTCTTT.